This TCR beta chain was identified in a study of regulatory T cells in long-lasting Graves disease. Findings of the study overall: Among samples with persistent disease, TRBV28, TRBJ1-2 and TRBJ2-5 were favored. Accuracy was perhaps lowered by the small sample size. Relative to new patients (around 1,000), persistent patients exhibited greater sharing of public clonotypes (around 2,700).

This CDR3 comprises 14 residues. The V gene lost 0 bases and the J gene lost 7 bases, with 12 bases spanning the gap. CDR1 is DFQATT and CDR2 is SNEGSKA in the germline V gene (reference sequence). Researchers made TCR beta libraries by using iRepertoire HTBI primers and running Arm-PCR on CDR3 regions. TCRdb redid the calling of the multiplex PCR reads with MiXCR, one entry per CDR3 protein. The repertoire has some 600,000 distinct CDR3 sequences, 15% to 20% of them found once; the top ten carry 12%. The time point is: newly diagnosed GD, antithyroid drugs for less than 3 months. With RNA extracted from PBMCs as input, the TCR library was made. A word on this clonotype: Its antigen remains unknown.

This sample also appeared in a second study, on T cells in Graves' hyperthyroidism and ophthalmopathy.

The sample in question was peripheral blood mononuclear cells (PBMCs), obtained at new diagnosis, from a patient treated with antithyroid drugs. The receptor comes from a young man with Graves disease. The gene calls are TRBV20-1 and TRBJ1-4, with a weak D call TRBD1 (5 bases). This CDR3 is CSARDPGGSEKLFF. As DNA, the CDR3 is TGCAGTGCTAGAGATCCGGGGGGTAGTGAAAAACTGTTTTTT.